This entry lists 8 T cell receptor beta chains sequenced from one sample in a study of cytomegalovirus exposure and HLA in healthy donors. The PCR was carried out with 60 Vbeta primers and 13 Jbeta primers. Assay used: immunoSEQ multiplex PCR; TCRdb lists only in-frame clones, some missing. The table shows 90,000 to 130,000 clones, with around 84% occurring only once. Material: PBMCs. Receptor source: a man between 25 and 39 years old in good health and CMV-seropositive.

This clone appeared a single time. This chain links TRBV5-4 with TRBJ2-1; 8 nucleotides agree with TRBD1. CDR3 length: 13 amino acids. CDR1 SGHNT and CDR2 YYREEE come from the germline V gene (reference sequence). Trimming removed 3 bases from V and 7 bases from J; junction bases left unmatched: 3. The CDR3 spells CASSSDRANEQFF. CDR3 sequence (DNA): TGTGCCAGCAGCTCGGACAGGGCGAATGAGCAGTTCTTC.

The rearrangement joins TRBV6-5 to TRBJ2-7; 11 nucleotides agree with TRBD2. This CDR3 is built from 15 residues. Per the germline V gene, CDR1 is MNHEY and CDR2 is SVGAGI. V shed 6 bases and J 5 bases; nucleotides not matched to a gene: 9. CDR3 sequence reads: CASSHSGRASDEQYV. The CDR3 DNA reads TGTGCCAGCAGCCATAGCGGGAGGGCCTCGGACGAGCAGTACGTC.

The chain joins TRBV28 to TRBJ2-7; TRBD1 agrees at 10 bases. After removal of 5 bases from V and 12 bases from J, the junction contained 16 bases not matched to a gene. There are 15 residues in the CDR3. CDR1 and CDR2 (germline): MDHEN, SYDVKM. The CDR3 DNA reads TGTGCCAGCAGTCAACCTAATCCTGGACAGGGGGTTCCGTACTTC. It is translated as CASSQPNPGQGVPYF.

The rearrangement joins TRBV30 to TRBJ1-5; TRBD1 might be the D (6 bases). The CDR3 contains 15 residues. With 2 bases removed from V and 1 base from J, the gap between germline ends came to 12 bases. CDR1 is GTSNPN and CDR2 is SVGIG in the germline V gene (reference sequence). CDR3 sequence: CAWSRGGLSNQPQHF. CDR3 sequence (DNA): TGTGCCTGGAGTCGGGGGGGCTTAAGCAATCAGCCCCAGCATTTT. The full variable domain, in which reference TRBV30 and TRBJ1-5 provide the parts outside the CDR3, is SQTIHQWPATLVQPVGSPLSLECTVEGTSNPNLYWYRQAAGRGLQLLFYSVGIGQISSEVPQNLSASRPQDRQFILSSKKLLLSDSGFYLCAWSRGGLSNQPQHFGDGTRLSIL.

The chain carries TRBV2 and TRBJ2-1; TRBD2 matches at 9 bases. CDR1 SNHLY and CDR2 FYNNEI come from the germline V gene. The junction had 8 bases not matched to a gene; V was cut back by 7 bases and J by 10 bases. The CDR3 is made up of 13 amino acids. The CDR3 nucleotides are TGTGCCAGCAACGCGGGAGGGGGGAGGGAGCAGTTCTTC. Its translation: CASNAGGGREQFF. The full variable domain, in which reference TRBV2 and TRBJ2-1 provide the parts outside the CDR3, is EPEVTQTPSHQVTQMGQEVILRCVPISNHLYFYWYRQILGQKVEFLVSFYNNEISEKSEIFDDQFSVERPDGSNFTLKIRSTKLEDSAMYFCASNAGGGREQFFGPGTRLTVL.

The CDR3 region is CASSIRTASNQPQHF. The CDR3 DNA sequence: TGTGCCAGTAGTATTAGAACAGCTAGCAATCAGCCCCAGCATTTT. This chain connects TRBV19 to TRBJ1-5; D ambiguous. V lost 3 bases to trimming and J lost 0 bases, with 9 bases between them. The CDR3 extends over 15 amino acids. Germline V gene lookup returns CDR1 LNHDA and CDR2 SQIVND (reference sequence).

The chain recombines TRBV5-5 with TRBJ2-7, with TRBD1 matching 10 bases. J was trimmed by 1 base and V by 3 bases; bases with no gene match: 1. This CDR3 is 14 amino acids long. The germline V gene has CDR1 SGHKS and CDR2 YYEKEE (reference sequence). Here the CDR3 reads CASSWDRGSYEQYF. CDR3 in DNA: TGTGCCAGCAGCTGGGACAGGGGATCCTACGAGCAGTACTTC. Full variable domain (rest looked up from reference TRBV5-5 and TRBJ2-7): DAGVTQSPTHLIKTRGQQVTLRCSPISGHKSVSWYQQVLGQGPQFIFQYYEKEERGRGNFPDRFSARQFPNYSSELNVNALLLGDSALYLCASSWDRGSYEQYFGPGTRLTVT.

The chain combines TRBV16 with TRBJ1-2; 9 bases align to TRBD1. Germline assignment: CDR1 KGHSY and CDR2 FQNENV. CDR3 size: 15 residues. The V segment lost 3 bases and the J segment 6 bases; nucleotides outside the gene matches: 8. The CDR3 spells CASSHGGTGWNGYTF. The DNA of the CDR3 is TGTGCCAGCAGCCACGGGGGGACAGGGTGGAATGGCTACACCTTC.